In this sample, the clone carrying this TCR beta chain turned up once. V dropped 4 bases and J dropped 7; count of bases not matched to a gene: 12. The germline gives CDR1 MNHEY, CDR2 SMNVEV (reference sequence). CDR3 length equals 15 residues. This entry is derived from a study of blood T cells in healthy people across ages. The authors ran a second PCR of about 7 to 11 cycles using a sample-barcoded 5' primer and a J-beta primer mix. TCRdb re-derived calls from the 5' RACE reads in MiXCR, one entry per CDR3 protein. The sample holds under 2 million distinct CDR3 sequences, around 35% seen once. This chain connects TRBV27 to TRBJ1-2, with TRBD1 identical over 7 bases. This clonotype was sampled from a woman in her thirties in good health. Source material: blood. In DNA form, the CDR3 reads TGTGCCAGCAGTTCCACGACGATGGACAGGAGTGGCTACACCTTC. This gives the protein CASSSTTMDRSGYTF.